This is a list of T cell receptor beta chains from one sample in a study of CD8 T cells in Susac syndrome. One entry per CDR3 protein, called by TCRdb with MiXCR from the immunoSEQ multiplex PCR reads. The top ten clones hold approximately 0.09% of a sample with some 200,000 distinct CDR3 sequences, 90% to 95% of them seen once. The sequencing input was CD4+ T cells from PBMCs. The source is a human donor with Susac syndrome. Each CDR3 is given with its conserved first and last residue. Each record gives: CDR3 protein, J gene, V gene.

cdr3_aa: CATVRDPWLNTEAFF
j_call: TRBJ1-1
v_call: TRBV15

cdr3_aa: CASSIRSRQETQYF
j_call: TRBJ2-5
v_call: TRBV19

cdr3_aa: CASRNPWGRTDTQYF
j_call: TRBJ2-3
v_call: TRBV7-6

cdr3_aa: CASSGGGSNQPQHF
j_call: TRBJ1-5
v_call: TRBV6-2/TRBV6-3

cdr3_aa: CASSHPDRQSEAFF
j_call: TRBJ1-1
v_call: TRBV4-1

cdr3_aa: CASSQGFGSQGANTQYF
j_call: TRBJ2-3
v_call: TRBV4-1

cdr3_aa: CASSLLFTRGARNEQFF
j_call: TRBJ2-1
v_call: TRBV5-1

cdr3_aa: CASTIMGLAELTDTQYF
j_call: TRBJ2-3
v_call: TRBV28

cdr3_aa: CAIRLKKEGNEQFF
j_call: TRBJ2-1
v_call: TRBV10-3

cdr3_aa: CASTTRQGYEQYF
j_call: TRBJ2-7
v_call: TRBV19

cdr3_aa: CASRHLDRENEKLFF
j_call: TRBJ1-4
v_call: TRBV28

cdr3_aa: CASRSASGGKTQYF
j_call: TRBJ2-5
v_call: TRBV12-3/TRBV12-4

cdr3_aa: CASSPTPAYEQYF
j_call: TRBJ2-7
v_call: TRBV7-9

cdr3_aa: CASRRQLLDSGYTF
j_call: TRBJ1-2
v_call: TRBV19

cdr3_aa: CASSLNTANTGELFF
j_call: TRBJ2-2
v_call: TRBV7-3

cdr3_aa: CSARDSRTTQYNEQFF
j_call: TRBJ2-1
v_call: TRBV20-1

cdr3_aa: CASRWTSGGYEQYF
j_call: TRBJ2-7
v_call: TRBV10-2

cdr3_aa: CASSYSWISGANVLTF
j_call: TRBJ2-6
v_call: TRBV6-5

cdr3_aa: CASSPGTVTYEQYF
j_call: TRBJ2-7
v_call: TRBV3-1

cdr3_aa: CSASLGGYRETQYF
j_call: TRBJ2-5
v_call: TRBV20-1

cdr3_aa: CASSLVVTGVTEAFF
j_call: TRBJ1-1
v_call: TRBV7-8

cdr3_aa: CAWRRQGLTGYGYTF
j_call: TRBJ1-2
v_call: TRBV30

cdr3_aa: CAVKLAGVEEQYF
j_call: TRBJ2-7
v_call: TRBV10-3

cdr3_aa: CASRQVTEQYF
j_call: TRBJ2-7
v_call: TRBV2

cdr3_aa: CASSLTGENEQFF
j_call: TRBJ2-1
v_call: TRBV5-6

cdr3_aa: CASSLGGQGLYEQYF
j_call: TRBJ2-7
v_call: TRBV5-1

cdr3_aa: CASSVGINGGTDTQYF
j_call: TRBJ2-3
v_call: TRBV9

cdr3_aa: CASSGGRTNNEQFF
j_call: TRBJ2-1
v_call: TRBV2

cdr3_aa: CASSITGDRAKNIQYF
j_call: TRBJ2-4
v_call: TRBV19

cdr3_aa: CASSLTEMNTEAFF
j_call: TRBJ1-1
v_call: TRBV11-2

cdr3_aa: CASSQERTSGGAGDTQYF
j_call: TRBJ2-3
v_call: TRBV4-1

cdr3_aa: CAISESRAGGSETQYF
j_call: TRBJ2-5
v_call: TRBV10-3

cdr3_aa: CASSQGPGYTEAFF
j_call: TRBJ1-1
v_call: TRBV14

cdr3_aa: CATSDAERGAFFDQPQHF
j_call: TRBJ1-5
v_call: TRBV15

cdr3_aa: CAIGGQAFSGNTIYF
j_call: TRBJ1-3
v_call: TRBV10-3

cdr3_aa: CAWSPSGAGPNSPLHF
j_call: TRBJ1-6
v_call: TRBV30

cdr3_aa: CSVEDVQTYGYTF
j_call: TRBJ1-2
v_call: TRBV29-1

cdr3_aa: CASSSGSTGLETQYF
j_call: TRBJ2-5
v_call: TRBV5-1